This T cell receptor (beta chain) emerged from a study of regulatory T cells in long-lasting Graves disease. Trimming removed 5 bases from V and 0 bases from J; junction bases left unmatched: 5. CDR1 and CDR2 (germline): SGHTA, FQGNSA. This CDR3 spans 16 amino acids. The study's findings and limits: Patients with persistent disease showed a bias toward TRBV28, TRBJ1-2 and TRBJ2-5.

There are many counts of this clonotype. The target antigen is unknown. The TCR beta library used iRepertoire HTBI primers with Arm-PCR amplification of CDR3. TCRdb re-derived calls from the multiplex PCR reads in MiXCR, one entry per CDR3 protein. The sample includes fewer than 550,000 distinct CDR3 sequences, over 15% of them seen just once. Time point specified: newly diagnosed GD, antithyroid drugs for less than 3 months. The TCR library used RNA extracted from PBMCs. The data were also submitted as part of a second study, on T cells in Graves' hyperthyroidism and ophthalmopathy. From that paper: It was a median approximately 7.1 months before onset that the model predicted ophthalmopathy.

Here the sequenced sample was peripheral blood mononuclear cells (PBMCs), taken at new diagnosis, from a patient treated with antithyroid drugs. The chain recombines TRBV7-2 with TRBJ2-1; 9 bases fit TRBD1. The source is a young woman with Graves disease. CDR3 amino acids: CASSPGQGYSYNEQFF. CDR3 sequence (DNA): TGTGCCAGCAGCCCAGGACAGGGGTACTCCTACAATGAGCAGTTCTTC.